These 9 T cell receptor beta chains share one sample of origin, sequenced in a study of cytomegalovirus exposure and HLA in healthy donors. PCR involved 60 Vbeta and 13 Jbeta primers. Profiling relied on immunoSEQ multiplex PCR, and the TCRdb table lists in-frame clones only, not all of them. This table has about 120,000 clones, over 70% appearing once. The specimen sequenced was PBMCs. These receptors all stem from a woman aged 50 to 60 in good health and CMV-seropositive.

The chain recombines TRBV4-3 with TRBJ1-2, with TRBD1 matching 7 bases. Germline V CDR1 and CDR2: LGHNA, YSLEER. The CDR3 sequence is 15 residues long. V was pared by 6 bases and J by 6 bases, with 13 bases of the junction left unmatched. The CDR3 here is CASSSMEGGTNGYTF. The CDR3 DNA follows: TGCGCCAGCAGTTCAATGGAAGGGGGCACTAATGGCTACACCTTC.

This clone appeared once. The J gene is TRBJ2-5, the V gene TRBV2; a possible D gene is TRBD1 (5 bases). The J call may be faulty, since TRBJ2-7 better matches the DNA end. Germline loops: CDR1 SNHLY, CDR2 FYNNEI. This CDR3 has 15 residues. CDR3 DNA: TGTGCCAGCAGTGGCGTGGGGCCAATCTCCTACGAGCAGTACTTC. Translated: CASSGVGPISYEQYF.

The chain employs TRBV18 and TRBJ2-7, with 9 bases that match TRBD2. The CDR3 consists of 15 residues. In germline, CDR1 is KGHSH, CDR2 LQKENI. The V and J ends lost 0 bases and 3 bases, in that order; junction bases with no gene match: 3. CDR3 sequence (DNA): TGTGCCAGCTCACCACCGGGACTAGCTAACTACGAGCAGTACTTC. Translating gives CASSPPGLANYEQYF.

The table lists this clone with a few counts. This chain links TRBV7-9 with TRBJ1-2; D perhaps matches TRBD1 (6 bases). In germline, CDR1 is SEHNR, CDR2 FQNEAQ (reference sequence). This CDR3 has 15 residues. The V and J ends lost 3 bases and 0 bases respectively, with 11 bases between them. The CDR3 loop is CASSFTGLTNYGYTF. For the CDR3, the DNA is TGTGCCAGCAGCTTCACAGGGCTCACTAACTATGGCTACACCTTC.

V is TRBV5-1 and J is TRBJ1-2; no definite D call. CDR1 is SGHRS and CDR2 is YFSETQ in the germline V gene. The germline V and J ends were trimmed by 7 bases and 7 bases, with 23 bases remaining between them. The CDR3 is 15 residues long. The CDR3 sequence: CASAPSTNLLGGYTF. CDR3 DNA sequence: TGCGCCAGCGCCCCTTCCACAAACCTCCTTGGTGGCTACACCTTC.

In its sample, this clone was seen once. This sequence joins TRBV5-4 and TRBJ1-1; no definite D call. The CDR3 is made up of 11 amino acids. Trimming shortened V by 3 bases and J by 10 bases, and 10 bases separated the two germline ends. The germline V gene encodes CDR1 SGHNT and CDR2 YYREEE (reference sequence). The CDR3 reads CASSSDFVAFF. CDR3 coding DNA: TGTGCCAGCAGCTCCGACTTTGTAGCTTTCTTT.

The chain joins TRBV27 to TRBJ2-5; 7 positions match TRBD2. The end of the DNA is better explained by TRBJ2-7, so the J call may be wrong. Germline assignment: CDR1 MNHEY and CDR2 SMNVEV (reference sequence). There are 15 residues in the CDR3. CDR3 residues: CASRNPSGDYYEQYF. The CDR3 DNA reads as TGTGCCAGCAGAAATCCTAGCGGAGACTATTACGAGCAGTACTTC.

J is TRBJ2-3 and V is TRBV7-2, with D maybe TRBD1 (6 bases). This CDR3 comprises 16 residues. Germline CDR1 and CDR2: SGHTA and FQGNSA. V was shortened by 3 bases and J by 2 bases, with 15 bases between the two germline ends. CDR3 residues: CASSLGTPISTDTQYF. In DNA form, the CDR3 reads TGTGCCAGCAGCTTGGGGACACCCATCTCCACAGATACGCAGTATTTT.

The J gene is TRBJ2-2, the V gene TRBV9, with D unresolved. V was shortened by 3 bases and J by 5 bases, with 14 bases between the two germline ends. The CDR3 is made up of 15 amino acids. Germline assignment: CDR1 SGDLS and CDR2 YYNGEE. CDR3: CASSAYGQDTGELFF. For the CDR3, the DNA is TGTGCCAGCAGCGCGTATGGGCAAGATACCGGGGAGCTGTTTTTT.